This TCR beta chain was found in a study of control samples from healthy donors and cancer patients. The data were produced by immunoSEQ multiplex PCR, yet TCRdb's version contains in-frame clones alone and is incomplete. The sample includes about 140,000 clones, approximately 94% of them seen just once. The source material was blood. The TCR was taken from a man aged 35-49 years in good health.

The CDR3 loop reads CASSADSGRTDTQYF. CDR3 coding DNA: TGTGCCAGCAGCGCAGATAGCGGGAGGACAGATACGCAGTATTTT. The chain employs TRBV9 and TRBJ2-3, with TRBD2 identical over 10 bases. Germline assignment: CDR1 SGDLS and CDR2 YYNGEE. V was pared by 3 bases and J by 3 bases, with 4 bases of the junction left unmatched. This CDR3 spans 15 amino acids. The variable domain in full, with the rest retrieved from reference TRBV9 and TRBJ2-3, is DSGVTQTPKHLITATGQRVTLRCSPRSGDLSVYWYQQSLDQGLQFLIQYYNGEERAKGNILERFSAQQFPDLHSELNLSSLELGDSALYFCASSADSGRTDTQYFGPGTRLTVL.